This T cell receptor beta chain stems from a study of control samples from healthy donors and cancer patients. V gave up 4 bases and J gave up 3 bases; unmatched junction bases: 11. The germline V gene has CDR1 MGHRA and CDR2 YSYEKL. The CDR3 length is 16 residues. Clones were read by immunoSEQ multiplex PCR, and TCRdb kept only the in-frame ones, dropping some. Of hundreds of thousands of clones in the sample, around 90% were seen once. The TCR sequence derives from a man aged 35 to 55 with head and neck cancer. Sequenced material: PBMCs. The rearrangement joins TRBV4-1 to TRBJ1-1, with TRBD1 identical over 7 bases. CDR3 region: CASSPITGERDTEAFF. CDR3 nucleotide sequence: TGCGCCAGCAGCCCCATCACAGGGGAGAGAGACACTGAAGCTTTCTTT.